A selection of T cell receptor beta chains follows, all from one sample in a study of T cells after yellow fever vaccination. One entry per CDR3 protein, called by TCRdb with MiXCR from the 5' RACE reads. Among around 340,000 distinct CDR3 sequences listed, 8.5% to 9% were seen once. The source material was PBMCs, sampled on the day of the first yellow fever vaccination. The receptors originated from a man in his late teens or twenties who received the YFV17D yellow fever vaccine. CDR3s include the opening cysteine and the closing phenylalanine or tryptophan. The order of the fields is clone size, V gene, D gene, J gene, CDR3 protein, CDR3 DNA. A D gene is named only where the DNA matches it firmly. Clone size is not always given. Where it is, it says once, few, many or a class for expanded clones.

few	TRBV5-1	.	TRBJ2-2	CASSLDSFLTGGSGELFF	TGCGCCAGCAGCTTGGACTCTTTTTTGACAGGAGGGTCCGGGGAGCTGTTTTTT
few	TRBV2	TRBD1	TRBJ2-2	CASTTGGSGELFF	TGTGCCAGCACCACAGGGGGCTCCGGGGAGCTGTTTTTT
.	TRBV18	.	TRBJ2-5	CASSPRTGTQTQYF	TGTGCCAGCTCACCGAGAACAGGGACGCAGACCCAGTACTTC
.	TRBV7-2	.	TRBJ2-3	CASSSFAGGSTDTQYF	TGTGCCAGCAGCTCCTTCGCTGGGGGGAGCACAGATACGCAGTATTTT
many	TRBV7-2	.	TRBJ1-6	CASSGQLDSPLHF	TGTGCCAGCAGCGGACAATTAGATTCACCCCTCCACTTT
few	TRBV7-3	.	TRBJ2-1	CASSLSGAGVAYNEQFF	TGTGCCAGCAGCTTAAGCGGGGCAGGGGTGGCCTACAATGAGCAGTTCTTC
.	TRBV9	TRBD1	TRBJ2-3	CASSVDSQGADTQYF	TGTGCCAGCAGCGTAGATAGCCAGGGGGCAGATACGCAGTATTTT
few	TRBV20-1	.	TRBJ2-3	CSATPGTTDTQYF	TGCAGTGCCACCCCCGGGACAACAGATACGCAGTATTTT
.	TRBV28	.	TRBJ1-2	CASSFSGPIQGSYGYTF	TGTGCCAGCAGTTTTTCGGGACCTATCCAAGGCAGCTATGGCTACACCTTC
.	TRBV12-3/TRBV12-4	TRBD1	TRBJ1-5	CASSLGGGVQPQHF	TGTGCCAGCAGTTTAGGAGGGGGCGTTCAGCCCCAGCATTTT
few	TRBV7-9	TRBD2	TRBJ2-5	CASSFRDSGGSKETQYF	TGTGCCAGCAGCTTCAGGGATAGCGGGGGGTCTAAAGAGACCCAGTACTTC
.	TRBV3-1	TRBD1	TRBJ1-6	CASSPMRDSLKTLHF	TGTGCCAGCAGCCCAATGAGGGACAGCCTAAAAACCCTCCACTTT
many	TRBV5-5	TRBD2	TRBJ2-1	CASSLAGGVDEQFF	TGTGCCAGCAGCTTAGCGGGGGGGGTCGATGAGCAGTTCTTC
.	TRBV6-1	.	TRBJ1-1	CASRLPPGAGSTEAFF	TGTGCCAGCAGACTCCCCCCAGGGGCCGGGTCTACTGAAGCTTTCTTT
.	TRBV3-1	.	TRBJ1-5	CASSLSIAQPQHF	TGTGCCAGCAGCCTGTCAATAGCTCAGCCCCAGCATTTT
few	TRBV2	TRBD2	TRBJ2-1	CASSDPGLAVSYNEQFF	TGTGCCAGCAGCGATCCGGGACTAGCCGTTTCCTACAATGAGCAGTTCTTC
many	TRBV29-1	.	TRBJ2-3	CSFEFGSTDTQYF	TGCAGCTTTGAATTTGGGTCTACAGATACGCAGTATTTT
.	TRBV10-3	.	TRBJ2-7	CAISESAESDEQYF	TGTGCCATCAGTGAGTCCGCAGAATCGGACGAGCAGTACTTC
few	TRBV11-2	.	TRBJ1-5	CASSFPAGGDYSNQPQHF	TGTGCCAGCAGCTTTCCTGCTGGGGGGGATTATAGCAATCAGCCCCAGCATTTT